Shown below are 12 T cell receptor beta chains from a single sample sequenced in a study of cytomegalovirus exposure and HLA in healthy donors. Amplification used 60 Vbeta primers and 13 Jbeta primers. Data came from immunoSEQ multiplex PCR; TCRdb stores just in-frame clones and leaves some out. The repertoire has roughly 110,000 clones, over 70% of them found once; the top ten carry 4.2%. Input material: PBMCs. These receptors originate from a woman aged 40 to 50 in good health and CMV-seropositive.

The chain couples TRBV6-4 to TRBJ2-3; 13 bases are a match to TRBD2. Germline V gene lookup returns CDR1 MRHNA and CDR2 SNTAGT. Trimming took 0 bases from V and 4 from J; bases not matched to a gene: 1. The CDR3 has 16 residues. CDR3 sequence: CASSDSGTSGADTQYF. The CDR3 nucleotides are TGTGCCAGCAGTGACTCCGGGACTAGCGGGGCAGATACGCAGTATTTT.

The V gene is TRBV4-1, the J gene TRBJ2-1; 10 bases line up with TRBD1. J gave up 9 bases and V 4 bases, and 6 bases lay outside the gene matches. Per germline, CDR1 MGHRA and CDR2 YSYEKL. This CDR3 has 14 residues. CDR3 nucleotides: TGCGCCAGCAGCCTAGGGACAGGGGTCCCTGAGCAGTTCTTC. It is translated as CASSLGTGVPEQFF.

The rearrangement joins TRBV4-1 to TRBJ2-4, with a possible D match to TRBD2 (6 bases). The ends were cut back, 0 bases at V and 1 base at J, with 13 bases in the middle. This CDR3 comprises 17 residues. The germline gives CDR1 MGHRA, CDR2 YSYEKL. The CDR3 DNA is TGCGCCAGCAGCCAAGAGACGGGGGTGTGGGCCAAAAACATTCAGTACTTC. This codes for CASSQETGVWAKNIQYF.

This clone was recorded only once. The chain has TRBV5-1 and TRBJ2-3; 10 nucleotides line up with TRBD2. The trim removed 3 bases at V and 2 bases at J, leaving 3 bases unmatched. Per the germline V gene, CDR1 is SGHRS and CDR2 is YFSETQ. This CDR3 has 15 amino acids. Here the CDR3 reads CASSSGLAVTDTQYF. The CDR3 bases are TGCGCCAGCAGCTCAGGACTAGCGGTCACAGATACGCAGTATTTT.

The rearrangement links TRBV15 to TRBJ2-3; the match to TRBD2 covers 14 bases. The CDR3 has 17 residues. The V gene's germline CDR1 is LNHNV and CDR2 YYDKDF (reference sequence). V lost 1 base and J lost 1; bases outside the gene matches: 1. The CDR3 region has the DNA TGTGCCACCAGCAGAGGGGGACTAGCGGGGGGCACAGATACGCAGTATTTT. Its translation is CATSRGGLAGGTDTQYF.

The chain carries TRBV28 and TRBJ1-1; 7 positions match TRBD1. The V and J ends lost 4 bases and 1 base, in that order; junction bases with no gene match: 3. The CDR3 is 14 amino acids. Per germline, CDR1 MDHEN and CDR2 SYDVKM. The CDR3 reads CASSSPGGNTEAFF. CDR3 nucleotide sequence: TGTGCCAGCAGTTCCCCAGGGGGGAACACTGAAGCTTTCTTT.

The rearrangement uses TRBV6-1 and TRBJ2-3; TRBD2 agrees at 7 bases. The ends lost 2 bases at V and 1 base at J; junction bases unmatched: 9. CDR3 length equals 17 residues. CDR1 MNHNS and CDR2 SASEGT come from the germline V gene. The DNA of the CDR3 is TGTGCCAGCAGTGAACAACCAGCGGGAAGTGGCACAGATACGCAGTATTTT. Translating it yields CASSEQPAGSGTDTQYF.

This rearrangement joins TRBV2 to TRBJ2-3, with 7 positions matching TRBD2. This CDR3 spans 15 amino acids. The ends lost 5 bases at V and 0 bases at J; junction bases unmatched: 5. The germline CDR1 and CDR2 sequences are SNHLY and FYNNEI. Here the CDR3 reads CASSRTSVSTDTQYF. CDR3 coding DNA: TGTGCCAGCAGTCGTACTAGCGTTAGCACAGATACGCAGTATTTT.

The chain combines TRBV5-8 with TRBJ1-5, with TRBD1 as a possible D gene (6 bases). Germline lookup yields CDR1 SGHTS and CDR2 YDEGEE. V lost 0 bases and J lost 3, with 10 bases in between. The CDR3 runs 15 residues. The chain's CDR3 is CASSLAPGDNQPQHF. DNA for the CDR3: TGTGCCAGCAGCTTGGCTCCAGGGGACAATCAGCCCCAGCATTTT.

This clone has just one count. The DNA of the CDR3 is TGTGCCAGCAGCTTCTCTATAGGCGGCTACGAGCAGTACTTC. It is translated as CASSFSIGGYEQYF. The chain joins TRBV9 to TRBJ2-7; D gene ambiguous. CDR1 and CDR2 from the germline V gene are SGDLS and YYNGEE. With 4 bases removed from V and 3 bases from J, the gap between germline ends came to 14 bases. The CDR3 consists of 14 residues.

The chain employs TRBV5-1 and TRBJ2-7; 11 bases fit TRBD1. The CDR3 extends over 14 amino acids. Per the germline V gene, CDR1 is SGHRS and CDR2 is YFSETQ. Unmatched junction bases numbered 7, after V lost 4 bases and J lost 7 bases. The chain's CDR3 is CASSGGQGVFEQYF. CDR3 nucleotides: TGCGCCAGCAGCGGGGGACAGGGGGTCTTTGAGCAGTACTTC.

The J gene is TRBJ1-4, the V gene TRBV5-1; 9 bases match TRBD1. Trimming took 0 bases from V and 3 from J; bases not matched to a gene: 12. The CDR3 has 19 residues. The germline CDR1 and CDR2 sequences are SGHRS and YFSETQ. The CDR3 DNA reads as TGCGCCAGCAGCTTGGCCATGGGACAGGGAACTGCAGCTAATGAAAAACTGTTTTTT. Translated, it gives CASSLAMGQGTAANEKLFF. Full variable domain (outside the CDR3, taken from reference TRBV5-1 and TRBJ1-4): KAGVTQTPRYLIKTRGQQVTLSCSPISGHRSVSWYQQTPGQGLQFLFEYFSETQRNKGNFPGRFSGRQFSNSRSEMNVSTLELGDSALYLCASSLAMGQGTAANEKLFFGSGTQLSVL.